This T cell receptor (beta chain) was recovered during a study of blood T cell repertoires in COVID-19 (dated by TCRdb to about 2020). About the study as a whole: Samples covering the acute and convalescent phases of COVID-19 were provided by collaborators in the United States, Italy and Spain. Subjects who had been exposed to COVID-19, were actively infected with it, or had recovered from it provided the deeply sampled blood TCRbeta repertoires that made up the dataset. Nearly every sample came with metadata listing a de-identified subject ID, COVID-19 status, age in years and sex. Where available, HLA class I and class II types were taken from metadata supplied by the sample provider and were not determined by assay-based typing. Samples came from the ongoing ImmuneRACE study (first 160 participants) plus 1,254 subjects from 6 global collaborators. The repertoires were released in a freely available public database intended as a resource for research on the immune response to SARS-CoV-2. The prospective study material was composed of cDNA or gDNA derived from T cells, B-cell-depleted T cells, or PBMCs. Here is what the overall study found, with its caveats: How much clinical and demographic metadata was included differed by source and by participant, and the metadata was provided uncurated.

With respect to this clone: What antigen it recognizes has not been identified. The input lacks base qualities; no much larger clone sits a single base away.

TCRbeta CDR3 regions were amplified from genomic DNA using the immunoSEQ Assay, a bias-controlled multiplex PCR. Turning to the authors' computational methods: The number of nucleated cells in each sample was estimated from the amplification of reference gene primers within the assay. Sequence reads were collapsed and filtered to measure the absolute abundance of every unique TCRbeta CDR3 rearrangement. For each sample, productive Simpson clonality was calculated by taking the square root of Simpson's diversity index across productive rearrangements. What TCRdb holds here is the immuneACCESS table cut down to in-frame rearrangements. Part of the clones is not present; checked against another copy, under half of the missing clones reflect an unresolved V gene, and the others are unexplained. Clonal size and the V and J genes are those of that table, whereas D and trimming came from the DNA. Present in this sample are around 150,000 clones, 70% to 85% of which were seen just once. The ten largest clones take up about 7.2% of the sample.

The CDR3 covers 14 residues, taking in both the cysteine and the phenylalanine. The DNA shown is the 42-base CDR3, in frame from base 1. V loses 2 bases of germline sequence and J loses 2 bases, and the interval between the two ends is 9 bases. Via the germline V gene (reference sequence), CDR1 is SEHNR and CDR2 FQNEAQ. Each collaborating institution followed its own protocols to collect whole blood in K2EDTA tubes. For TCRbeta analysis, collaborators shipped samples as frozen whole blood, isolated PBMCs, or DNA extracted from either of those sample types. This TCR was sampled from a woman in her forties or fifties in a cohort sampled during active or convalescent COVID-19. The sequenced material came from peripheral blood. The chain is made from TRBV7-9 and TRBJ2-5, and TRBD2 may be the D gene, going by 5 matching bases. CDR3 region: CASSLIRDQETQYF. In nucleotides, the sequence is TGTGCCAGCAGCTTAATCCGGGATCAAGAGACCCAGTACTTC.